One sample yielded the 23 T cell receptor beta chains listed below, sequenced in a study of T-cell reconstitution after alpha-beta-depleted transplantation in children listed by TCRdb under 2016. The library came from PCR. Sequencing was performed on an Illumina HiSeq 2500. To normalize quantification of the TCRbeta repertoire, the TCR libraries were built with molecular barcoding that relied on unique molecular identifiers. TCRdb redid the processing of the public reads, applying fastp at Q25 and MiXCR, and retained in-frame beta chains. Every distinct CDR3 protein forms one entry, paired with its most common genes and DNA. The sample table shows some 520,000 distinct CDR3 sequences, and roughly 33% are seen once. Clones ranked in the top ten supply around 2.4% of the sample. The sample here was PBMCs from the stem cell graft donor, taken from the stem cell graft. These receptors came from a human donor who donated a stem cell graft to a child with aplastic anemia.

The sample holds a few counts of this clonotype. The V and J genes are TRBV20-1 and TRBJ1-5, with D possibly matching TRBD1 (6 bases). CDR1 is DFQATT, CDR2 SNEGSKA, per germline (reference sequence). The CDR3 covers 15 residues. The germline V and J ends were trimmed by 5 bases and 3 bases, with 17 bases remaining between them. CDR3 sequence reads: CSAETGRGVNQPQHF. The DNA of the CDR3 is TGCAGTGCTGAGACAGGACGGGGAGTCAATCAGCCCCAGCATTTT.

V usage is TRBV18 and J usage is TRBJ1-1; D is undetermined. Between the trimmed V and J ends, which lost 5 bases and 2 bases, there was a span of 9 bases. The CDR3 is made up of 13 amino acids. Germline V gives CDR1 KGHSH, CDR2 LQKENI. The CDR3 coding sequence is TGTGCCAGCTCAGCTGGAATAAACACTGAAGCTTTCTTT. Translating it yields CASSAGINTEAFF. Variable domain in full (rest from reference TRBV18 and TRBJ1-1): NAGVMQNPRHLVRRRGQEARLRCSPMKGHSHVYWYRQLPEEGLKFMVYLQKENIIDESGMPKERFSAEFPKEGPSILRIQQVVRGDSAAYFCASSAGINTEAFFGQGTRLTVV.

The chain joins TRBV30 to TRBJ2-7, with TRBD1 matching 9 bases. The CDR3 length is 12 residues. Germline assignment: CDR1 GTSNPN and CDR2 SVGIG (reference sequence). Trimming at V came to 2 bases and at J to 8 bases, leaving 4 bases not matched to a gene. CDR3 loop: CAWSQQGAKQYV. In DNA, the CDR3 is TGTGCCTGGAGTCAACAGGGGGCTAAGCAGTACGTC.

The rearrangement uses TRBV7-2 and TRBJ1-5, with 9 bases matching TRBD1. The CDR3 runs 17 residues. With V trimmed by 5 bases and J by 0 bases, 8 bases remained unmatched. Germline values: CDR1 SGHTA, CDR2 FQGNSA. In nucleotides, the CDR3 is TGTGCCAGCAGCCCTTGGACAGGGGATTATAGCAATCAGCCCCAGCATTTT. Protein: CASSPWTGDYSNQPQHF.

The chain carries TRBV30 and TRBJ1-3; D uncertain. Germline assignment: CDR1 GTSNPN and CDR2 SVGIG (reference sequence). CDR3 size: 16 residues. The ends were cut back, 0 bases at V and 0 bases at J, with 12 bases in the middle. CDR3 sequence (DNA): TGTGCCTGGAGTGTAAGTGGAGCAAACTCTGGAAACACCATATATTTT. It codes for CAWSVSGANSGNTIYF.

There are many counts of this clonotype. V is TRBV5-6 and J is TRBJ2-2, with D perhaps TRBD1 or TRBD2 (5 bases each). V lost 4 bases and J 5 bases, leaving 15 bases between the germline ends. This CDR3 region has 15 residues. The germline V gene has CDR1 SGHDT and CDR2 YYEEEE. Here the CDR3 reads CASSLPGTGTGELFF. CDR3 DNA sequence: TGTGCCAGCAGCCTTCCAGGGACGGGGACCGGGGAGCTGTTTTTT.

In this sample, this clonotype turned up a few times. This chain uses TRBV20-1 with TRBJ2-7; D possibly corresponds to TRBD2 (5 bases). From germline, CDR1 is DFQATT and CDR2 SNEGSKA (reference sequence). The CDR3 sequence is 13 residues long. Between the trimmed V and J ends, which lost 2 bases and 7 bases, there was a span of 15 bases. This CDR3 reads CSARSRTGVEQYF. As DNA, the CDR3 is TGCAGTGCTAGATCCCGGACTGGGGTTGAGCAGTACTTC.

This clonotype was recorded at least ten times. V gene TRBV6-5 combines with J gene TRBJ2-1; 10 nucleotides align to TRBD2. Germline values: CDR1 MNHEY, CDR2 SVGAGI. The CDR3 has 16 residues. Trimming at V came to 6 bases and at J to 2 bases, leaving 7 bases not matched to a gene. The chain's CDR3 is CASRTSLAGAYNEQFF. The CDR3 DNA is TGTGCCAGCAGGACCTCCCTAGCGGGAGCCTACAATGAGCAGTTCTTC.

V usage is TRBV21-1 and J usage is TRBJ2-7; the table's D call TRBD1 went unverified against the DNA. TRBV21-1 is reported as a pseudogene. The length of the CDR3 is 17 residues. In nucleotides, the CDR3 is TGTGCCAGCAGCAAGGTGTCCGGGACGTCAAGCTCCTACGAGCAGTACTTC. Its protein is CASSKVSGTSSSYEQYF.

V and J are TRBV29-1 and TRBJ1-1, with D possibly TRBD1 on 6 matching bases. Germline CDR1 SQVTM, CDR2 ANQGSEA. V lost 2 bases, J lost 7 bases, and 17 bases lay in between. The CDR3 consists of 14 residues. The DNA for the CDR3 is TGCAGCGTTGAAAAGGGGGTAATCTTTAATGAAGCTTTCTTT. It is translated as CSVEKGVIFNEAFF.

The chain employs TRBV29-1 and TRBJ2-7; TRBD1 agrees at 7 bases. CDR1 and CDR2 (germline): SQVTM, ANQGSEA. Losses at the gene ends were 6 bases for V and 2 bases for J; bases not matched to a gene: 10. The CDR3 extends over 14 amino acids. Written as DNA, the CDR3 is TGCAGCGTCAACGACAGGGACAGACCCTACGAGCAGTACTTC. It translates to CSVNDRDRPYEQYF.

This clonotype was picked up a small number of times. This chain joins TRBV7-7 and TRBJ2-5; TRBD2 is a possible D gene (7 bases). The CDR3 spans 15 residues. The germline V gene encodes CDR1 SSHAT and CDR2 FNYEAQ (reference sequence). V gave up 5 bases and J gave up 0 bases, with 13 bases separating them. CDR3 loop: CASSRGLADQETQYF. The CDR3 nucleotides read TGTGCCAGCAGCCGGGGGCTAGCGGACCAAGAGACCCAGTACTTC.

CDR3 residues: CASSWTSGSADTQYF. The CDR3 DNA is TGTGCCAGCAGCTGGACTAGCGGGAGCGCAGATACGCAGTATTTT. The chain couples TRBV11-2 to TRBJ2-3, with TRBD2 matching over 13 bases. Germline V gives CDR1 SGHAT, CDR2 FQNNGV. The CDR3 has 15 amino acids. V dropped 4 bases and J dropped 4; count of bases not matched to a gene: 2.

The chain is built from TRBV20-1 and TRBJ2-5; TRBD2 agrees at 7 bases. The CDR3 runs 17 residues. The V gene's germline CDR1 is DFQATT and CDR2 SNEGSKA (reference sequence). The junction had 14 bases not matched to a gene; V was cut back by 0 bases and J by 4 bases. The CDR3 bases are TGCAGTGCTAGAGATCTAGGTGGCGGGAGCTTAGGAGAGACCCAGTACTTC. Translated, it gives CSARDLGGGSLGETQYF.

V and J are TRBV12-3 or TRBV12-4 and TRBJ1-2, with D possibly being TRBD1 (6 bases). This CDR3 contains 12 residues. V was cut by 7 bases and J by 8 bases, with 14 bases left in between. The CDR3 spells CASTRGSGGYTF. For the CDR3, the DNA is TGTGCCAGCACTAGGGGGAGTGGAGGCTACACCTTC.

The table lists this clonotype with a few counts. The chain links TRBV20-1 to TRBJ2-1; D possibly corresponds to TRBD2 (6 bases). The CDR3 loop spans 14 amino acids. Germline V gives CDR1 DFQATT, CDR2 SNEGSKA (reference sequence). V was cut by 6 bases and J by 3 bases, with 15 bases left in between. The chain's CDR3 is CSADPGENYNEQFF. The CDR3 region has the DNA TGCAGTGCAGACCCGGGAGAGAACTACAATGAGCAGTTCTTC.

This clonotype was seen only once. The rearrangement joins TRBV6-6 to TRBJ1-5; D is undetermined. This CDR3 comprises 13 residues. From germline, CDR1 is MNHNY and CDR2 SVGAGI (reference sequence). Deletions cut 1 base from V and 2 bases from J, with 3 bases between. The CDR3, as DNA: TGTGCCAGCAGTTACTTAGGCAATCAGCCCCAGCATTTT. Its protein is CASSYLGNQPQHF.

The chain combines TRBV4-1 with TRBJ2-3, with D possibly TRBD2 on 5 matching bases. Germline V gene sequence: CDR1 MGHRA, CDR2 YSYEKL. Trimming cost V 0 bases and J 6 bases, with 16 bases left between them. The CDR3 loop spans 16 amino acids. CDR3 nucleotide sequence: TGCGCCAGCAGCCAAGATCTAAGGAGCGGATGGGATACGCAGTATTTT. It encodes CASSQDLRSGWDTQYF.

This clonotype was found a few times. V usage is TRBV18 and J usage is TRBJ2-7; D is undetermined. Trimming left V 0 bases short and J 5 bases short, with 5 bases between. Germline CDR1 is KGHSH and CDR2 is LQKENI. The CDR3 has 12 residues. The CDR3 spells CASSPPGHEQYF. The DNA for the CDR3 is TGTGCCAGCTCACCACCGGGTCACGAGCAGTACTTC.

This clonotype was found a few times. The rearrangement joins TRBV29-1 to TRBJ2-7, with TRBD1 as a possible D gene (6 bases). The germline CDR1 and CDR2 sequences are SQVTM and ANQGSEA. The V and J ends lost 0 bases and 0 bases respectively, with 12 bases between them. The CDR3 runs 15 residues. CDR3 DNA: TGCAGCGTTGAAGATCAGGGCAGGGGCTCCTACGAGCAGTACTTC. Protein sequence: CSVEDQGRGSYEQYF.

The table lists this clonotype with a few counts. J is TRBJ1-3 and V is TRBV9; D gene uncertain. Trimming removed 7 bases at V and 0 bases at J, with 17 bases between. The CDR3 loop spans 16 amino acids. Germline CDR1 is SGDLS and CDR2 is YYNGEE. CDR3 nucleotides: TGTGCCAGCGGAACTAACAGCGAATCCTCTGGAAACACCATATATTTT. Its translation is CASGTNSESSGNTIYF. Supplemented by reference TRBV9 and TRBJ1-3, the full variable domain reads DSGVTQTPKHLITATGQRVTLRCSPRSGDLSVYWYQQSLDQGLQFLIQYYNGEERAKGNILERFSAQQFPDLHSELNLSSLELGDSALYFCASGTNSESSGNTIYFGEGSWLTVV.

The chain employs TRBV19 and TRBJ1-2, with 10 bases identical to TRBD1. V shed 8 bases and J 6 bases; nucleotides not matched to a gene: 9. CDR3 size: 14 residues. In germline, CDR1 is LNHDA, CDR2 SQIVND (reference sequence). In DNA, the CDR3 is TGTGCCAGTTCAAACCGGGACAGGGGCAATGGCTACACCTTC. This sequence encodes CASSNRDRGNGYTF. Variable domain in full (rest from reference TRBV19 and TRBJ1-2): DGGITQSPKYLFRKEGQNVTLSCEQNLNHDAMYWYRQDPGQGLRLIYYSQIVNDFQKGDIAEGYSVSREKKESFPLTVTSAQKNPTAFYLCASSNRDRGNGYTFGSGTRLTVV.

The chain is built from TRBV7-2 and TRBJ1-1; a weak D match, TRBD1 (5 bases). CDR3 length equals 14 residues. CDR1 and CDR2 (germline): SGHTA, FQGNSA. V lost 5 bases to trimming and J lost 4 bases, with 14 bases between them. The CDR3: CASSPFLGGTEAFF. The CDR3 nucleotides are TGTGCCAGCAGCCCCTTTTTGGGGGGCACTGAAGCTTTCTTT. The full variable domain, its missing parts supplied by reference TRBV7-2 and TRBJ1-1, is GAGVSQSPSNKVTEKGKDVELRCDPISGHTALYWYRQSLGQGLEFLIYFQGNSAPDKSGLPSDRFSAERTGGSVSTLTIQRTQQEDSAVYLCASSPFLGGTEAFFGQGTRLTVV.